The sequence of this TCR beta chain was determined in a study of low-dose radiotherapy and immunotherapy resistance in tumors. Study-wide background: At a dose of 200 mg/m2, intravenous cyclophosphamide was given every two weeks, one day before radiation and immunotherapy.

With a constant-region primer and a V-primer adapter, TCRs were subjected to approximately 20 PCR cycles of amplification. TCRdb used MiXCR to reprocess the reads, holding one entry per CDR3 protein. Seen here are under 60,000 distinct CDR3 sequences, around a third observed once, and the top ten hold roughly 8.2%. CDR1 and CDR2 (germline): SGHTA, FQGNSA. The CDR3 length is 15 residues. Trimming removed 6 bases from V and 2 bases from J, with 17 bases in between. Time point here: after trial treatment. Treatment denoted: LDRT plus nivolumab, ipilimumab, low-dose cyclophosphamide and aspirin (RACIN trial).

This specimen consisted of PBMCs, obtained after low-dose radiotherapy plus immunotherapy. This TCR was recovered from a male donor with rectosigmoid adenocarcinoma. The rearrangement uses TRBV7-2 and TRBJ2-7; no firm D call. The CDR3 is CASRVGQAPTYEQYF. CDR3 sequence (DNA): TGTGCCAGCAGGGTAGGGCAGGCCCCAACCTACGAGCAGTACTTC.